Each of the 26 T cell receptor beta chains below was sequenced from the same sample in a study of beta chain features in type 1 diabetes. Study results and caveats: Researchers report that Type 1 diabetes patients had moderately but significantly shorter TCRB CDR3s across all four CD4+ subsets.

Every isolated RNA sample was fully reverse transcribed, so sequencing captured expressed TCRB transcripts. TCRdb keeps only in-frame clones here, not all; method: immunoSEQ multiplex PCR. The sample includes 150,000 to 200,000 clones, 8% to 9.5% of them seen just once. No cognate antigen is known for these TCRs. Input material: central memory CD4+ T cells from blood. Receptor source: a woman aged 18 to 35 with type 1 diabetes.

V gene TRBV7-2 combines with J gene TRBJ2-3; D is uncertain. The germline CDR1 and CDR2 sequences are SGHTA and FQGNSA. V was clipped by 5 bases and J by 2 bases, with 5 bases between them. This CDR3 contains 12 residues. DNA for the CDR3: TGTGCCAGCAGCACTACCACAGATACGCAGTATTTT. Amino acids: CASSTTTDTQYF.

The chain employs TRBV5-6 and TRBJ1-2; TRBD1 agrees at 10 bases. V lost 0 bases and J lost 6; bases outside the gene matches: 2. The CDR3 loop spans 14 amino acids. The germline CDR1 and CDR2 sequences are SGHDT and YYEEEE. The CDR3: CASSLGDRGHGYTF. The CDR3 DNA sequence: TGTGCCAGCAGCTTGGGAGACAGGGGGCATGGCTACACCTTC.

A few counts support this clone. V is TRBV27 and J is TRBJ2-7, with a tentative D call TRBD1 (7 bases). V lost 3 bases to trimming and J lost 1 base, with 10 bases between them. Germline V CDR1 and CDR2: MNHEY, SMNVEV (reference sequence). This CDR3 is 14 amino acids long. Written as DNA, the CDR3 is TGTGCCAGCAGTTTCCAGGGGGGATCCTACGAGCAGTACTTC. It encodes CASSFQGGSYEQYF.

This chain uses TRBV30 with TRBJ2-7; D gene ambiguous. The germline V gene encodes CDR1 GTSNPN and CDR2 SVGIG (reference sequence). Trimming took 4 bases from V and 3 from J, leaving 13 bases between them. The CDR3 is 13 residues long. The CDR3 protein is CAWNGGRNYEQYF. For the CDR3, the DNA is TGTGCCTGGAATGGTGGCAGGAACTACGAGCAGTACTTC.

This clone occurred a few times. The CDR3 nucleotides are TGCAGCGCCGGGAGGACTAGCGGGAGCGTAGCGGAGCTGTTTTTT. As protein: CSAGRTSGSVAELFF. This chain links TRBV29-1 with TRBJ2-2, with 13 bases that match TRBD2. This CDR3 region has 15 residues. Germline CDR1 and CDR2: SQVTM and ANQGSEA. The V segment lost 7 bases and the J segment 10 bases; nucleotides outside the gene matches: 12.

The table lists this clone with many counts. The rearrangement joins TRBV7-9 to TRBJ1-2; D possibly corresponds to TRBD1 (5 bases). Germline CDR1 reads SEHNR; CDR2 reads FQNEAQ (reference sequence). The length of the CDR3 is 14 residues. The V end was cut by 7 bases, the J end by 6 bases, with 18 bases between. The CDR3 nucleotides are TGTGCCAGCACTCGGGGGGAAGGGGCACATGGCTACACCTTC. Amino acid sequence: CASTRGEGAHGYTF.

The CDR3 region has the DNA TGCGCCAGCAGCCAAGAAAGGACAGGGTGGCGTGAGCAGTTCTTC. This sequence encodes CASSQERTGWREQFF. This chain connects TRBV4-1 to TRBJ2-1; 8 bases line up with TRBD1. The CDR3 has 15 residues. Losses at the gene ends were 0 bases for V and 9 bases for J; bases not matched to a gene: 7. Germline lookup yields CDR1 MGHRA and CDR2 YSYEKL.

The chain has TRBV2 and TRBJ1-1, with 9 bases identical to TRBD1. The length of the CDR3 is 13 residues. Trimming took 5 bases from V and 5 from J; bases not matched to a gene: 3. The V gene's germline CDR1 is SNHLY and CDR2 FYNNEI. The CDR3 here is CASSQTGGTEAFF. Written as DNA, the CDR3 is TGTGCCAGCAGTCAGACAGGGGGGACTGAAGCTTTCTTT.

The table lists this clone with a few counts. The chain joins TRBV29-1 to TRBJ2-1; 8 bases map to TRBD1. The V and J ends lost 0 bases and 9 bases, in that order; junction bases with no gene match: 10. The V gene's germline CDR1 is SQVTM and CDR2 ANQGSEA. This CDR3 contains 15 residues. CDR3: CSVEDPGPGGSEQFF. The CDR3 DNA follows: TGCAGCGTTGAAGATCCGGGGCCAGGGGGCAGTGAGCAGTTCTTC.

The rearrangement joins TRBV27 to TRBJ2-2, with 11 bases aligning to TRBD2. Germline CDR1 is MNHEY and CDR2 is SMNVEV (reference sequence). Unmatched junction bases numbered 9, after V lost 6 bases and J lost 3 bases. This CDR3 region has 17 residues. The CDR3 coding sequence is TGTGCCAGCAGCCCCCCCGAACTAGCGGGAGACACCGGGGAGCTGTTTTTT. Translating it yields CASSPPELAGDTGELFF.

This chain links TRBV7-2 with TRBJ1-2, with 7 bases aligning to TRBD1. The ends lost 4 bases at V and 2 bases at J; junction bases unmatched: 4. CDR1 and CDR2 (germline): SGHTA, FQGNSA. The CDR3 runs 14 residues. The CDR3 protein is CASSSAQGNYGYTF. The CDR3 bases are TGTGCCAGCAGCTCCGCACAGGGGAACTATGGCTACACCTTC.

This clone has a handful of counts. The identical CDR3 is also encoded by other nucleotide sequences in the sample. The V gene is TRBV10-2, the J gene TRBJ1-5; possible D gene TRBD1, 5 bases. The CDR3 has 13 residues. Germline CDR1 reads WSHSY; CDR2 reads SAAADI. V was cut by 3 bases and J by 4 bases, with 7 bases left in between. CDR3 sequence (DNA): TGCGCCAGCAGTGAACAGGTAAATCAGCCCCAGCATTTT. The encoded protein is CASSEQVNQPQHF.

This clone came up many times. The chain uses TRBV28 and TRBJ1-2; a weak D match, TRBD1 (5 bases). Trimming cost V 2 bases and J 1 base, with 8 bases left between them. Per germline, CDR1 MDHEN and CDR2 SYDVKM. The CDR3 loop spans 14 amino acids. CDR3 sequence: CASSLGRVNYGYTF. CDR3 coding DNA: TGTGCCAGCAGTTTAGGCAGGGTTAACTATGGCTACACCTTC.

This clone was recorded many times. V gene TRBV19 combines with J gene TRBJ1-2; 10 bases are shared with TRBD1. J was trimmed by 8 bases and V by 6 bases; bases with no gene match: 3. CDR1 is LNHDA, CDR2 SQIVND, per germline (reference sequence). This CDR3 has 12 residues. CDR3 protein: CASSGTGVGYTF. CDR3 nucleotide sequence: TGTGCCAGTAGCGGGACAGGGGTCGGCTACACCTTC. The entire variable domain, with the rest obtained from reference TRBV19 and TRBJ1-2, is as follows: DGGITQSPKYLFRKEGQNVTLSCEQNLNHDAMYWYRQDPGQGLRLIYYSQIVNDFQKGDIAEGYSVSREKKESFPLTVTSAQKNPTAFYLCASSGTGVGYTFGSGTRLTVV.

This clone was observed a handful of times. The J gene is TRBJ2-5, the V gene TRBV7-2; no reliable D call. Per germline, CDR1 SGHTA and CDR2 FQGNSA. V was cut by 5 bases and J by 7 bases, with 11 bases left in between. The CDR3 totals 12 residues. DNA of the CDR3: TGTGCCAGCAGCCCACCCCCGGGGACCCAGTACTTC. Encoded protein: CASSPPPGTQYF.

This clone was seen a few times. The rearrangement uses TRBV5-5 and TRBJ1-2; D unresolved. Trimming stripped 2 bases from V and 0 bases from J, with 14 bases between. The CDR3 consists of 16 residues. CDR1 and CDR2 (germline): SGHKS, YYEKEE (reference sequence). CDR3 sequence: CASSFTAKLANYGYTF. The CDR3 DNA reads as TGTGCCAGCAGCTTCACAGCCAAGTTAGCTAACTATGGCTACACCTTC. The full variable domain, in which reference TRBV5-5 and TRBJ1-2 provide the parts outside the CDR3, is DAGVTQSPTHLIKTRGQQVTLRCSPISGHKSVSWYQQVLGQGPQFIFQYYEKEERGRGNFPDRFSARQFPNYSSELNVNALLLGDSALYLCASSFTAKLANYGYTFGSGTRLTVV.

This clone showed up just a few times. The rearrangement uses TRBV15 and TRBJ2-1; D is perhaps TRBD1 (6 bases). Trimming shortened V by 5 bases and J by 6 bases, and 20 bases separated the two germline ends. This CDR3 is 16 amino acids long. Germline CDR1 LNHNV, CDR2 YYDKDF (reference sequence). The CDR3 DNA sequence: TGTGCCACCAGCCCCTATACAGGGTCATGGGTCAATGAGCAGTTCTTC. Translation gives CATSPYTGSWVNEQFF.

This clone has a handful of counts. The DNA of the CDR3 is TGTGCCAGCAGCCTGAATTCCCAGGGGAACATTCAGTACTTC. Protein product: CASSLNSQGNIQYF. This chain links TRBV11-2 with TRBJ2-4, with D tentatively TRBD1 (6 bases). Germline CDR1 is SGHAT and CDR2 is FQNNGV. This CDR3 spans 14 amino acids. Trimming took 5 bases from V and 7 from J, leaving 15 bases between them. Filled out from reference TRBV11-2 and TRBJ2-4, the complete variable domain reads EAGVAQSPRYKIIEKRQSVAFWCNPISGHATLYWYQQILGQGPKLLIQFQNNGVVDDSQLPKDRFSAERLKGVDSTLKIQPAKLEDSAVYLCASSLNSQGNIQYFGAGTRLSVL.

This rearrangement joins TRBV25-1 to TRBJ2-2; possible D gene TRBD2, 6 bases. This CDR3 is 15 amino acids long. Germline-derived CDR1 and CDR2 are MGHDK and SYGVNS. The germline V and J ends were trimmed by 4 bases and 4 bases, with 13 bases remaining between them. The CDR3 nucleotides read TGTGCCAGCAGTGGGAGGGGCGGAGGCACCGGGGAGCTGTTTTTT. It yields the protein CASSGRGGGTGELFF.

This clone was seen repeatedly, ten times or more. This CDR3 is CSVEEGEGTGELFF. In DNA form, the CDR3 reads TGCAGCGTTGAGGAGGGAGAAGGCACCGGGGAGCTGTTTTTT. The chain has TRBV29-1 and TRBJ2-2, with D perhaps TRBD2 (6 bases). CDR3 size: 14 residues. CDR1 and CDR2 from the germline V gene are SQVTM and ANQGSEA. V shed 3 bases and J shed 4 bases, with 12 bases lying between them.

V usage is TRBV2 and J usage is TRBJ2-7, with D possibly matching TRBD1 (6 bases). The CDR3 totals 16 residues. CDR1 is SNHLY and CDR2 is FYNNEI in the germline V gene. Trimming took off 7 bases at V and 0 bases at J, with 19 bases between the two ends. The CDR3 sequence is CASITRTGFSSYEQYF. CDR3 DNA sequence: TGTGCCAGCATCACCCGAACAGGGTTTAGCTCCTACGAGCAGTACTTC.

This clone was seen more than once but under ten times. The V call is TRBV7-9, the J call TRBJ1-1; D gene unclear. V was trimmed by 2 bases and J by 5 bases, leaving 3 bases between them. This CDR3 is built from 11 residues. The germline V gene encodes CDR1 SEHNR and CDR2 FQNEAQ (reference sequence). The CDR3 reads CASSLPTEAFF. The CDR3 nucleotides read TGTGCCAGCAGCTTACCGACTGAAGCTTTCTTT.

The table lists this clone with a few counts. The J gene is TRBJ2-7, the V gene TRBV11-3; 7 nucleotides line up with TRBD2. The V and J ends lost 6 bases and 2 bases, in that order; junction bases with no gene match: 10. The CDR3 loop spans 15 amino acids. In germline, CDR1 is SGHNT, CDR2 YENEEA. The CDR3: CASSPGGRFPYEQYF. CDR3 DNA: TGTGCCAGCAGTCCGGGGGGTAGGTTCCCCTACGAGCAGTACTTC. The variable domain in full, completed from reference TRBV11-3 and TRBJ2-7, reads EAGVVQSPRYKIIEKKQPVAFWCNPISGHNTLYWYLQNLGQGPELLIRYENEEAVDDSQLPKDRFSAERLKGVDSTLKIQPAELGDSAVYLCASSPGGRFPYEQYFGPGTRLTVT.

The rearrangement links TRBV6-6 to TRBJ2-7; 7 bases align to TRBD2. V dropped 6 bases and J dropped 7; count of bases not matched to a gene: 6. Germline loops: CDR1 MNHNY, CDR2 SVGAGI (reference sequence). This CDR3 region has 12 residues. CDR3 coding DNA: TGTGCCAGCAGCCGGGGACTATCTGAGCAGTACTTC. Translating gives CASSRGLSEQYF.

By frequency in the sample, this clone is medium-sized. The chain is built from TRBV10-3 and TRBJ2-3, with no clear D. Deletions cut 11 bases from V and 3 bases from J, with 9 bases between. The CDR3 length is 11 residues. The germline CDR1 and CDR2 sequences are ENHRY and SYGVKD. CDR3 DNA sequence: TGTGCCTCGGGTGGGACAGATACGCAGTATTTT. This encodes CASGGTDTQYF.

This clone was seen just once. The rearrangement links TRBV6-5 to TRBJ2-7; 7 bases agree with TRBD1. V was pared by 4 bases and J by 1 base, with 1 base of the junction left unmatched. There are 13 residues in the CDR3. Germline V gene lookup returns CDR1 MNHEY and CDR2 SVGAGI. The CDR3 nucleotides read TGTGCCAGCAGTTCGACAGGGTCCTACGAGCAGTACTTC. This encodes CASSSTGSYEQYF.